Below are 21 T cell receptor beta chains sequenced from a single sample in a study of CD8+ T cells in alopecia areata. RNA was isolated and reverse transcribed to cDNA, the sequencing template. The method was immunoSEQ multiplex PCR; TCRdb's version includes in-frame clones alone and lacks a portion of them. Here the sample spans 110,000 or so clones, 58% being singletons. Treatment: oral pan-JAK inhibitor, 5-10 mg twice daily. Source: CD8+ T cells sorted from blood, taken at week 4, from a patient treated with tofacitinib. These receptors were taken from a human donor with alopecia areata.

This clone was picked up a small number of times. This chain connects TRBV6-4 to TRBJ2-2; D is possibly TRBD1 (5 bases). Trimming left V 0 bases short and J 1 base short, with 9 bases between. Germline assignment: CDR1 MRHNA and CDR2 SNTAGT. This CDR3 is 16 amino acids long. CDR3 coding DNA: TGTGCCAGCAGTGACTCGTTAACAGGGAACACCGGGGAGCTGTTTTTT. Encoded protein: CASSDSLTGNTGELFF.

The chain employs TRBV5-6 and TRBJ2-1; 11 positions match TRBD1. V was pared by 0 bases and J by 7 bases, with 6 bases of the junction left unmatched. The CDR3 is 16 residues long. Germline CDR1 is SGHDT and CDR2 is YYEEEE. CDR3 DNA: TGTGCCAGCAGCTTGGCCGGTGGGACAGGGGGGAATGAGCAGTTCTTC. Encoded protein: CASSLAGGTGGNEQFF.

This clone was detected a few times. The chain combines TRBV28 with TRBJ2-6; 7 positions agree with TRBD1. V lost 5 bases, J lost 4 bases, and 8 bases stayed unmatched. CDR1 and CDR2 from the germline V gene are MDHEN and SYDVKM. The CDR3 has 16 amino acids. The CDR3 region is CASSTIGGGGANVLTF. Written as DNA, the CDR3 is TGTGCCAGCAGTACTATAGGGGGCGGCGGGGCCAACGTCCTGACTTTC.

The J gene is TRBJ2-7, the V gene TRBV29-1; the match to TRBD1 covers 9 bases. CDR3 length: 12 residues. V gave up 5 bases and J gave up 7 bases; unmatched junction bases: 6. Per germline, CDR1 SQVTM and CDR2 ANQGSEA. CDR3 in amino acids: CSVRDRVGEQYF. In DNA form, the CDR3 reads TGCAGCGTTCGGGACAGGGTAGGAGAGCAGTACTTC.

This clone was detected only a few times. The rearrangement joins TRBV27 to TRBJ1-2; D gene uncertain. Germline V CDR1 and CDR2: MNHEY, SMNVEV (reference sequence). The CDR3 totals 16 residues. V gave up 2 bases and J gave up 0 bases, with 13 bases separating them. The CDR3 region has the DNA TGTGCCAGCAGTTTAGGTTTCGGGTTAGCTAACTATGGCTACACCTTC. It encodes CASSLGFGLANYGYTF.

The chain uses TRBV29-1 and TRBJ2-3; 8 bases are shared with TRBD2. The CDR3 sequence is 15 residues long. V shed 7 bases, J shed 2 bases, and the junction held 11 bases outside the gene matches. CDR1 is SQVTM, CDR2 ANQGSEA, per germline. CDR3 bases: TGCAGCGCCGTGGGGCGGGGGGCCCTCACAGATACGCAGTATTTT. It is translated as CSAVGRGALTDTQYF.

This clone has only one observation. The V and J genes are TRBV7-9 and TRBJ1-2, with TRBD1 matching over 7 bases. This CDR3 has 14 residues. V lost 8 bases to trimming and J lost 6 bases; unmatched junction nucleotides: 12. Germline V CDR1 and CDR2: SEHNR, FQNEAQ (reference sequence). For the CDR3, the DNA is TGTGCCAGCCGCAGGACAGGCTCCTTGGATGGCTACACCTTC. This gives the protein CASRRTGSLDGYTF.

The chain recombines TRBV29-1 with TRBJ2-1; 10 bases align to TRBD2. After removal of 4 bases from V and 0 bases from J, the junction contained 9 bases not matched to a gene. CDR1 is SQVTM and CDR2 is ANQGSEA in the germline V gene. The CDR3 runs to 17 residues. The CDR3 reads CSVVLLAGYDSYNEQFF. The CDR3 coding sequence is TGCAGCGTTGTGTTACTAGCGGGGTATGACTCCTACAATGAGCAGTTCTTC.

The chain combines TRBV4-3 with TRBJ1-6; TRBD1 matches at 8 bases. J gave up 10 bases and V 0 bases, and 5 bases lay outside the gene matches. The germline V gene has CDR1 LGHNA and CDR2 YSLEER. The CDR3 is made up of 15 amino acids. The CDR3 spells CASSQDRGRRSPLHF. The CDR3 bases are TGCGCCAGCAGCCAAGACAGGGGGCGCCGATCACCCCTCCACTTT.

The J gene is TRBJ1-2, the V gene TRBV29-1; D may be TRBD1 (5 bases). V was shortened by 3 bases and J by 0 bases, with 20 bases between the two germline ends. CDR3 size: 17 residues. Germline CDR1 reads SQVTM; CDR2 reads ANQGSEA. The CDR3 region is CSVEARDGELANYGYTF. CDR3 nucleotide sequence: TGCAGCGTTGAGGCCCGGGACGGCGAGTTAGCTAACTATGGCTACACCTTC.

The chain couples TRBV30 to TRBJ2-2; the D call may be TRBD1 or TRBD2 (5 bases each). The germline CDR1 and CDR2 sequences are GTSNPN and SVGIG (reference sequence). The CDR3 totals 15 residues. Trimming removed 3 bases at V and 5 bases at J, with 16 bases between. The CDR3 DNA reads TGTGCCTGGAGCGTACGGGGCCTGGATACCGGGGAGCTGTTTTTT. This encodes CAWSVRGLDTGELFF.

The chain has TRBV28 and TRBJ2-3; D is undetermined. Trimming cost V 5 bases and J 6 bases, with 12 bases left between them. The CDR3 is 13 residues long. CDR1 MDHEN and CDR2 SYDVKM come from the germline V gene. For the CDR3, the DNA is TGTGCCAGCAGTCCGGGCCTCACCGATACGCAGTATTTT. Translating it yields CASSPGLTDTQYF.

This clone was seen a few times. The rearrangement uses TRBV29-1 and TRBJ1-1; 8 bases align to TRBD1. Germline V gene data show CDR1 as SQVTM and CDR2 as ANQGSEA. The CDR3 covers 12 residues. Germline trimming cut 8 bases from V and 7 bases from J; bases unmatched to any gene: 9. DNA for the CDR3: TGCAGCCCACTTGGACAGGGCGGTGAAGCTTTCTTT. The encoded protein is CSPLGQGGEAFF.

CDR3 protein: CASSLVQGNTEAFF. In nucleotides, the CDR3 is TGTGCCAGCAGCTTGGTACAGGGAAATACTGAAGCTTTCTTT. The J gene is TRBJ1-1, the V gene TRBV5-6, with a tentative D call TRBD1 (6 bases). Trimming left V 0 bases short and J 5 bases short, with 11 bases between. There are 14 residues in the CDR3. The germline CDR1 and CDR2 sequences are SGHDT and YYEEEE.

In its sample, this clone was seen once. J is TRBJ1-1 and V is TRBV4-1; D remains ambiguous. This CDR3 region has 16 residues. The germline V gene encodes CDR1 MGHRA and CDR2 YSYEKL. V was shortened by 1 base and J by 0 bases, with 12 bases between the two germline ends. The CDR3 nucleotides read TGCGCCAGCAGCCAAGGACCGAACTCAGTGAACACTGAAGCTTTCTTT. Translation: CASSQGPNSVNTEAFF.

CDR3 sequence: CAWKDHNQPQHF. In DNA, the CDR3 is TGTGCCTGGAAGGACCACAATCAGCCCCAGCATTTT. The chain combines TRBV30 with TRBJ1-5; no reliable D call. This CDR3 has 12 residues. The V end was cut by 4 bases, the J end by 3 bases, with 7 bases between. The germline gives CDR1 GTSNPN, CDR2 SVGIG (reference sequence).

This chain connects TRBV7-9 to TRBJ2-5; 9 bases are shared with TRBD2. From germline, CDR1 is SEHNR and CDR2 FQNEAQ (reference sequence). J gave up 5 bases and V 4 bases, and 11 bases lay outside the gene matches. This CDR3 region has 16 residues. The CDR3 nucleotides are TGTGCCAGCAGCTCTCCTCTGCGGGGGGGGCGCGAGACCCAGTACTTC. This codes for CASSSPLRGGRETQYF.

This rearrangement joins TRBV7-6 to TRBJ2-5; D possibly corresponds to TRBD1 (6 bases). This CDR3 spans 14 amino acids. With 0 bases removed from V and 1 base from J, the gap between germline ends came to 6 bases. The germline V gene has CDR1 SGHVS and CDR2 FNYEAQ. CDR3 in amino acids: CASSLAGAQETQYF. CDR3 DNA: TGTGCCAGCAGCTTAGCGGGGGCCCAAGAGACCCAGTACTTC.

This chain uses TRBV4-1 with TRBJ2-1, with no clear D. This CDR3 comprises 16 residues. Trimming pared 0 bases from V and 4 bases from J, leaving 13 bases between. Germline CDR1 and CDR2: MGHRA and YSYEKL. CDR3 protein: CASSQEQPPRYNEQFF. In DNA, the CDR3 is TGCGCCAGCAGCCAAGAACAGCCCCCCAGGTACAATGAGCAGTTCTTC.

The rearrangement links TRBV6-4 to TRBJ1-1; TRBD1 might be the D (6 bases). Germline-derived CDR1 and CDR2 are MRHNA and SNTAGT. The CDR3 sequence is 16 residues long. V lost 5 bases to trimming and J lost 0 bases, with 16 bases between them. The CDR3 loop reads CASSSTPGDMNTEAFF. For the CDR3, the DNA is TGTGCCAGCAGTTCCACCCCCGGGGACATGAACACTGAAGCTTTCTTT.

This chain connects TRBV2 to TRBJ2-7, with 8 bases that match TRBD2. V was pared by 10 bases and J by 3 bases, with 14 bases of the junction left unmatched. Germline CDR1 reads SNHLY; CDR2 reads FYNNEI. The CDR3 sequence is 15 residues long. As DNA, the CDR3 is TGTGCCATCACTGAGATAGCGGGAACAAGCTACGAGCAGTACTTC. Translating gives CAITEIAGTSYEQYF.